The 8 T cell receptor beta chains below all came from one sample that was sequenced in a study of metastatic and nonmetastatic thyroid tumors. TCRdb recomputed clones from the PCR reads via MiXCR. The sample carries approximately 15,000 clones, under 25% recorded once. Ahead of thyroid surgery, no patient had received treatment of any kind. The sample was tumor tissue. These receptors originate from a female donor with papillary thyroid cancer or a benign thyroid nodule (not recorded which). Some clones in this sample may be carry-over from other donors' samples.

This clone showed up just a few times. The V call is TRBV4-2, the J call TRBJ2-1; 9 bases are a match to TRBD2. CDR1 is LGHNA and CDR2 is YNFKEQ in the germline V gene. Trimming at V came to 1 base and at J to 5 bases, leaving 9 bases not matched to a gene. This CDR3 contains 17 residues. This CDR3 reads CASSQAPGLAIDNEQFF. CDR3 coding DNA: TGTGCCAGCAGCCAAGCCCCGGGACTAGCAATCGACAATGAGCAGTTCTTC.

This chain connects TRBV11-2 to TRBJ2-7; D unclear. Per the germline V gene, CDR1 is SGHAT and CDR2 is FQNNGV. There are 15 residues in the CDR3. V was trimmed by 6 bases and J by 4 bases, leaving 19 bases between them. The CDR3 is CASRRLGGNPYEQYF. The DNA for the CDR3 is TGTGCCAGCAGACGTCTCGGCGGCAATCCTTACGAGCAGTACTTC.

The chain links TRBV11-2 to TRBJ2-2; 7 bases line up with TRBD2. With V trimmed by 1 base and J by 7 bases, 12 bases remained unmatched. CDR3 length: 17 residues. CDR1 and CDR2 (germline): SGHAT, FQNNGV. CDR3 sequence (DNA): TGTGCCAGCAGCTTAGTGGGCCCCGGGGGGAAAGGCGGGGAGCTGTTTTTT. Its translation: CASSLVGPGGKGGELFF.

This clone is classed as medium-sized (0.01 to 0.1%). CDR3 loop: CASSHLFTTGDNEQFF. CDR3 bases: TGTGCCAGCAGTCACCTTTTTACAACCGGGGACAATGAGCAGTTCTTC. This chain links TRBV6-1 with TRBJ2-1, with D maybe TRBD2 (5 bases). The germline CDR1 and CDR2 sequences are MNHNS and SASEGT. CDR3 length equals 16 residues. The ends were cut back, 5 bases at V and 5 bases at J, with 19 bases in the middle.

At least ten counts were recorded for this clone. The sample has other DNA sequences that encode this CDR3 too. The chain has TRBV5-1 and TRBJ2-7; D is unclear. Per the germline V gene, CDR1 is SGHRS and CDR2 is YFSETQ. The V end lost 0 bases, the J end lost 5 bases, and 3 bases lay between the germline ends. The CDR3 spans 11 residues. The chain's CDR3 is CASSLADEQYF. As DNA, the CDR3 is TGCGCCAGCAGCTTGGCAGACGAGCAGTACTTC.

This clone was recorded only once. This CDR3 reads CSARAPVLAGGNEQFF. CDR3 DNA sequence: TGCAGTGCTAGAGCCCCGGTGTTAGCGGGAGGCAATGAGCAGTTCTTC. This rearrangement joins TRBV20-1 to TRBJ2-1; the match to TRBD2 covers 10 bases. Germline V CDR1 and CDR2: DFQATT, SNEGSKA (reference sequence). The ends lost 1 base at V and 6 bases at J; junction bases unmatched: 9. This CDR3 contains 16 residues.

This chain connects TRBV6-2 or TRBV6-3 to TRBJ1-2; maybe TRBD1 (6 bases). The ends were cut back, 2 bases at V and 13 bases at J, with 14 bases in the middle. The CDR3 runs to 12 residues. CDR1 and CDR2 from the germline V gene are MNHEY and SVGEGT. CDR3 nucleotide sequence: TGTGCCAGCAGTTACCCTGACAGGTGGGGCACCTTC. Translation: CASSYPDRWGTF.

This clone was found many times. The CDR3 protein is CASSSPGRTDTQYF. Written as DNA, the CDR3 is TGTGCCAGCAGTTCTCCGGGGCGCACAGATACGCAGTATTTT. The V and J genes are TRBV9 and TRBJ2-3; either TRBD1 or TRBD2 may supply D (5 bases each). V was trimmed by 5 bases and J by 1 base, leaving 11 bases between them. Germline V gene sequence: CDR1 SGDLS, CDR2 YYNGEE. This CDR3 has 14 residues. The full variable domain, rest sourced from reference TRBV9 and TRBJ2-3, is DSGVTQTPKHLITATGQRVTLRCSPRSGDLSVYWYQQSLDQGLQFLIQYYNGEERAKGNILERFSAQQFPDLHSELNLSSLELGDSALYFCASSSPGRTDTQYFGPGTRLTVL.